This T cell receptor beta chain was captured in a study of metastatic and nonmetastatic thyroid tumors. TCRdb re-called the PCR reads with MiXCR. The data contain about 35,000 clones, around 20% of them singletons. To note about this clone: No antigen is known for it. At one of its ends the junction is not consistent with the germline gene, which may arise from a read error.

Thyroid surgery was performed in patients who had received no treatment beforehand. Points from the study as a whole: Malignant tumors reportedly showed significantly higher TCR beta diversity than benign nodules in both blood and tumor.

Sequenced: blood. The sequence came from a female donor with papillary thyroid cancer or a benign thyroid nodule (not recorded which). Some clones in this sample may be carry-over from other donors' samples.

The CDR3 is CASIEGTADYGYTF. The CDR3 DNA follows: TGTGCCAGCATTGAAGGGACAGCTGACTATGGCTACACCTTC. The chain uses TRBV6-1 and TRBJ1-2; 7 bases are a match to TRBD1. Germline CDR1 reads MNHNS; CDR2 reads SASEGT. The CDR3 length is 14 residues.